One sample yielded the 22 T cell receptor beta chains listed below, sequenced in a study of T-cell reconstitution after alpha-beta-depleted transplantation in children. Unique molecular identifiers were incorporated when the TCRbeta library was constructed. MiXCR, applied by TCRdb to the PCR reads, yields one record per CDR3 protein. The table has approximately 800,000 distinct CDR3 sequences, approximately 15% seen once. The source was PBMCs, mostly from graft donor cells, collected 360 days after TCRalphabeta/CD19-depleted stem cell transplant. The receptors shown here come from a male patient between 10 and 17 years old who had a stem cell transplant for acute lymphoblastic leukemia, so the T cells may come from the graft donor.

This chain's CDR3 is CASSQGARGYTF. The CDR3 nucleotides read TGTGCCAGCAGCCAGGGGGCTCGGGGCTACACCTTC. The V and J genes are TRBV12-3 or TRBV12-4 and TRBJ1-2; TRBD1 aligns across 8 bases. Trimming removed 6 bases from V and 8 bases from J; junction bases left unmatched: 5. The CDR3 loop spans 12 amino acids.

The V and J genes are TRBV20-1 and TRBJ2-7; D might be TRBD1 (6 bases). Trimming removed 1 base from V and 4 bases from J, with 20 bases in between. The length of the CDR3 is 16 residues. Germline CDR1 DFQATT, CDR2 SNEGSKA (reference sequence). The CDR3: CSARVPQGSETYEQYF. In DNA, the CDR3 is TGCAGTGCTAGAGTTCCCCAGGGGAGTGAGACTTACGAGCAGTACTTC.

This clonotype has more than one count but fewer than ten. The rearrangement joins TRBV12-2 to TRBJ2-1; the D call of TRBD2 is as the table states it, not checked on the DNA. TRBV12-2 is termed a pseudogene. The CDR3 loop spans 17 amino acids. CDR3 DNA sequence: TGTGCAAGTCGCTTAATGGGCGGGAGGAGAGTCTACAATGAGCAGTTCTTC. This gives the protein CASRLMGGRRVYNEQFF.

This chain links TRBV19 with TRBJ2-1; D possibly matches TRBD1 or TRBD2 (5 bases each). The V end lost 5 bases, the J end lost 4 bases, and 18 bases lay between the germline ends. The CDR3 spans 16 residues. In germline, CDR1 is LNHDA, CDR2 SQIVND (reference sequence). The CDR3 coding sequence is TGTGCCAGTAGTCTCTCCGGGACCGGATCATACAATGAGCAGTTCTTC. Translation gives CASSLSGTGSYNEQFF.

The gene calls are TRBV12-3 or TRBV12-4 and TRBJ1-5; 7 positions match TRBD1. The CDR3 contains 16 residues. The J segment lost 6 bases and the V segment lost 1 base, leaving 9 bases of the junction unmatched. CDR3 nucleotides: TGTGCCAGCAGTTTAGGGGTAGGGGGCGCGGGTCAGCCCCAGCATTTT. Its protein is CASSLGVGGAGQPQHF.

The chain combines TRBV1 with TRBJ2-3; the D call in the table, TRBD2, was not verified against the DNA. TRBV1 constitutes a pseudogene. The CDR3 length is 15 residues. CDR3 sequence reads: CTSPPLAGGTDTQYF. As DNA, the CDR3 is TGCACCAGCCCACCCCTAGCGGGAGGCACAGATACGCAGTATTTT.

The chain carries TRBV20-1 and TRBJ2-7, with 15 nucleotides matching TRBD2. The CDR3 is 14 amino acids. The germline gives CDR1 DFQATT, CDR2 SNEGSKA (reference sequence). The CDR3 DNA reads as TGCTCAGCCCACGGACTAGCGGGAGGGCCCCTCCACTACTTC. Amino acids: CSAHGLAGGPLHYF.

This clonotype has a count of ten or more. The chain has TRBV6-5 and TRBJ1-3; D is unresolved. The CDR3 has 13 residues. Trimming left V 4 bases short and J 3 bases short, with 7 bases between. CDR1 is MNHEY and CDR2 is SVGAGI in the germline V gene. The CDR3 DNA reads as TGTGCCAGCAGTTTCACTTTTGGAAACACCATATATTTT. Encoded protein: CASSFTFGNTIYF.

This chain links TRBV12-3 or TRBV12-4 with TRBJ2-1, with 12 bases aligning to TRBD2. The junction had 16 bases not matched to a gene; V was cut back by 6 bases and J by 1 base. This CDR3 contains 20 residues. In DNA, the CDR3 is TGTGCCAGCAGCGCCACGGGAGGCAGTCTAGCGGGGGGGTCCTACAATGAGCAGTTCTTC. Translation: CASSATGGSLAGGSYNEQFF.

At least ten counts were recorded for this clonotype. The chain couples TRBV18 to TRBJ2-7; D remains ambiguous. Deletions cut 3 bases from V and 5 bases from J, with 8 bases between. CDR1 is KGHSH and CDR2 is LQKENI in the germline V gene. There are 12 residues in the CDR3. The CDR3 here is CASSPDSDEQYF. In DNA form, the CDR3 reads TGTGCCAGCTCACCTGATTCGGACGAGCAGTACTTC.

This clonotype was seen only a few times. The V gene is TRBV5-1, the J gene TRBJ2-7; a possible D gene is TRBD2 (7 bases). V was cut by 0 bases and J by 5 bases, with 12 bases left in between. Germline loops: CDR1 SGHRS, CDR2 YFSETQ. The CDR3 consists of 14 residues. DNA for the CDR3: TGCGCCAGCAGCTTGGAACAGGGAGGGGACGAGCAGTACTTC. Encoded protein: CASSLEQGGDEQYF.

This rearrangement joins TRBV5-1 to TRBJ2-5, with D possibly TRBD2 on 5 matching bases. V lost 6 bases and J lost 5, with 14 bases in between. The CDR3 runs to 13 residues. Germline V lookup: CDR1 SGHRS, CDR2 YFSETQ. CDR3 sequence: CASNTSPRETQYF. For the CDR3, the DNA is TGCGCCAGCAATACTAGTCCCAGGGAGACCCAGTACTTC.

The rearrangement links TRBV9 to TRBJ2-7; maybe TRBD1 (7 bases). Trimming removed 2 bases at V and 4 bases at J, with 13 bases between. Looked up from germline, CDR1 is SGDLS and CDR2 is YYNGEE. The CDR3 has 14 amino acids. The CDR3 DNA reads TGTGCCAGCAGCGTGGAACAGGGGAGGTACGAGCAGTACTTC. Amino acid sequence: CASSVEQGRYEQYF.

This clonotype turned up a few times. This chain connects TRBV15 to TRBJ2-1; TRBD2 agrees at 10 bases. Trimming took 6 bases from V and 1 from J; bases not matched to a gene: 0. This CDR3 has 14 amino acids. Germline V gene lookup returns CDR1 LNHNV and CDR2 YYDKDF (reference sequence). DNA of the CDR3: TGTGCCACCAGGGGACTAGCGTCCTACAATGAGCAGTTCTTC. Translated, it gives CATRGLASYNEQFF.

This chain's CDR3 is CASSGLAYGVEKSTDTQYF. CDR3 nucleotide sequence: TGTGCCAGCAGTGGTTTAGCGTACGGCGTCGAGAAAAGCACAGATACGCAGTATTTT. V gene TRBV2 combines with J gene TRBJ2-3; TRBD2 is a possible D gene (5 bases). The CDR3 is 19 amino acids. The V gene's germline CDR1 is SNHLY and CDR2 FYNNEI. The V and J ends lost 4 bases and 0 bases respectively, with 23 bases between them.

The sample holds a few counts of this clonotype. The chain couples TRBV12-3 or TRBV12-4 to TRBJ2-1; D is tentatively TRBD1 or TRBD2 (5 bases each). V was clipped by 10 bases and J by 5 bases, with 21 bases between them. This CDR3 is built from 15 residues. This chain's CDR3 is CATGGGWGLNNEQFF. CDR3 nucleotides: TGTGCCACCGGTGGGGGTTGGGGCCTTAACAATGAGCAGTTCTTC.

This clonotype has just a few counts. This rearrangement joins TRBV2 to TRBJ2-5, with 14 nucleotides matching TRBD2. V shed 6 bases, J shed 4 bases, and the junction held 7 bases outside the gene matches. The length of the CDR3 is 16 residues. Germline assignment: CDR1 SNHLY and CDR2 FYNNEI. The CDR3: CASRVTSGRARETQYF. DNA of the CDR3: TGTGCCAGCAGGGTGACTAGCGGGAGGGCCCGAGAGACCCAGTACTTC.

This clonotype turned up a few times. J is TRBJ2-4 and V is TRBV7-9; D is possibly TRBD2 (5 bases). This CDR3 is 13 amino acids long. Germline CDR1 reads SEHNR; CDR2 reads FQNEAQ (reference sequence). The germline V and J ends were trimmed by 0 bases and 6 bases, with 6 bases remaining between them. DNA of the CDR3: TGTGCCAGCAGCTTAGCGGGAGCAAACATTCAGTACTTC. Residues: CASSLAGANIQYF.

This clonotype was detected many times. The V gene is TRBV29-1, the J gene TRBJ2-1; weak D call: TRBD2 (6 bases). V gave up 3 bases and J gave up 3 bases, with 18 bases separating them. In germline, CDR1 is SQVTM, CDR2 ANQGSEA. CDR3 length equals 16 residues. The CDR3 spells CSVEGTPGLSYNEQFF. DNA of the CDR3: TGCAGCGTTGAGGGGACCCCGGGACTCAGCTACAATGAGCAGTTCTTC.

The genes are TRBV25-1 and TRBJ1-1; 8 bases are a match to TRBD1. The ends lost 8 bases at V and 1 base at J; junction bases unmatched: 15. Per the germline V gene, CDR1 is MGHDK and CDR2 is SYGVNS. This CDR3 spans 17 amino acids. The CDR3 nucleotides read TGTGCCAGCCCCCAGCGGGCAGGGGGCCCAGGGAACACTGAAGCTTTCTTT. This gives the protein CASPQRAGGPGNTEAFF.

Many counts were recorded for this clonotype. The CDR3 reads CASSLRQAPITGELFF. The DNA of the CDR3 is TGCGCCAGCAGCTTGAGACAAGCGCCGATCACCGGGGAGCTGTTTTTT. The V and J genes are TRBV5-1 and TRBJ2-2; D is undetermined. The V and J ends lost 1 base and 4 bases respectively, with 14 bases between them. CDR1 and CDR2 from the germline V gene are SGHRS and YFSETQ. CDR3 length equals 16 residues. Full variable domain (rest looked up from reference TRBV5-1 and TRBJ2-2): KAGVTQTPRYLIKTRGQQVTLSCSPISGHRSVSWYQQTPGQGLQFLFEYFSETQRNKGNFPGRFSGRQFSNSRSEMNVSTLELGDSALYLCASSLRQAPITGELFFGEGSRLTVL.

The V and J genes are TRBV5-6 and TRBJ1-6; D unclear. Trimming took off 7 bases at V and 5 bases at J, with 13 bases between the two ends. From germline, CDR1 is SGHDT and CDR2 YYEEEE. The CDR3 length is 14 residues. The CDR3, as DNA: TGTGCCAGCGCCCTCCTTTACCATAATTCACCCCTCCACTTT. Translating gives CASALLYHNSPLHF.